This T cell receptor (beta chain) was identified in a study of shared clonotypes between healthy human individuals. Study-wide context: Donor composition was a couple of women and a few men, aged 18 to 49. The study's findings and limits: There were few donors, and this limited the genetic and exposure-history diversity represented.

Germline-derived CDR1 and CDR2 are MRHNA and SNTAGT. This CDR3 comprises 13 residues. The V end lost 7 bases, the J end lost 3 bases, and 9 bases lay between the germline ends. Nashville, Tennessee was home to all donors, who were Caucasian adults. The table came from immunoSEQ multiplex PCR; TCRdb's copy has only in-frame clones and leaves some out. The sample consists of hundreds of thousands of clones, roughly four fifths of them appearing once. This clone was seen many times. Its specificity is unknown. This TCR was sampled from a woman between 40 and 55 years old in good health. Some clones in this sample may be carry-over from other donors' samples. The chain is built from TRBV6-4 and TRBJ2-2, with unresolved D. Sequenced: PBMCs. CDR3 coding DNA: TGTGCCAGCAAGCCCGGAGACACCGGGGAGCTGTTTTTT. Amino acids: CASKPGDTGELFF.